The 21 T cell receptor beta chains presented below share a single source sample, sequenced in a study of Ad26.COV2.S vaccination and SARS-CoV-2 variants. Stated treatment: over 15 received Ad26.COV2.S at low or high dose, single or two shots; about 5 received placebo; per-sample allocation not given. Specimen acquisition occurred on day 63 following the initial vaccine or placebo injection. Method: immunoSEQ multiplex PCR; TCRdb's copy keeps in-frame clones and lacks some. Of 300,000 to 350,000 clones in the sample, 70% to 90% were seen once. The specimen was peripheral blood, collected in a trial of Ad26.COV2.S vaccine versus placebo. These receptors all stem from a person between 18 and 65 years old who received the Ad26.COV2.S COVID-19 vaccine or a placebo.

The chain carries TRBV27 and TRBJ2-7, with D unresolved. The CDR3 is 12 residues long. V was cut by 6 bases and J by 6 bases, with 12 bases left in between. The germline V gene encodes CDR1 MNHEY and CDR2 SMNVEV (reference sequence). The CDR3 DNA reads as TGTGCCAGCAGCCTGACCGCAGGCGAGCAGTACTTC. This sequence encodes CASSLTAGEQYF.

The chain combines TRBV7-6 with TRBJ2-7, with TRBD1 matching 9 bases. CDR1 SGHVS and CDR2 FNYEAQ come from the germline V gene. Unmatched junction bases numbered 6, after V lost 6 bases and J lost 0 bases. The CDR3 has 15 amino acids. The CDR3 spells CASSSGTGFSYEQYF. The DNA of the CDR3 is TGTGCCAGCAGTTCCGGGACAGGGTTCTCCTACGAGCAGTACTTC.

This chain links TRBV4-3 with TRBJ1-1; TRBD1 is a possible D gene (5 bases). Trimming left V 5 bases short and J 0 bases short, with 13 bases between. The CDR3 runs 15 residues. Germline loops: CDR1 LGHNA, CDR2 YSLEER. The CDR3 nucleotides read TGCGCCAGCAGCTCGTCGACAGTCATGAACACTGAAGCTTTCTTT. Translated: CASSSSTVMNTEAFF.

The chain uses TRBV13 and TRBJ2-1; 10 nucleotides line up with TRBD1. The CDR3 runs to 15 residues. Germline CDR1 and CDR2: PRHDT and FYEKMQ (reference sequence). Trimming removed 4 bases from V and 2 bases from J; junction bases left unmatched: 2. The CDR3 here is CASSSDRGAYNEQFF. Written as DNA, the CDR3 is TGTGCCAGCAGCTCGGACAGGGGGGCCTACAATGAGCAGTTCTTC.

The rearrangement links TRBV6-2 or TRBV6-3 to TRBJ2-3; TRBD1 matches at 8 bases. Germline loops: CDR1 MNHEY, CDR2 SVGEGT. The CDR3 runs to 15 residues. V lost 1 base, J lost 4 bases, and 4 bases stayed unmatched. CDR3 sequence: CASSYYPGGADTQYF. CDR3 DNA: TGTGCCAGCAGTTACTATCCAGGGGGCGCAGATACGCAGTATTTT.

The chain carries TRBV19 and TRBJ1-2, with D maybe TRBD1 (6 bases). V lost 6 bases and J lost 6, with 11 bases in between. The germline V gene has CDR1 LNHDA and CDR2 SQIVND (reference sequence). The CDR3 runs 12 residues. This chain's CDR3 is CASRMGGHGYTF. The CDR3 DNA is TGTGCCAGTAGAATGGGGGGCCATGGCTACACCTTC.

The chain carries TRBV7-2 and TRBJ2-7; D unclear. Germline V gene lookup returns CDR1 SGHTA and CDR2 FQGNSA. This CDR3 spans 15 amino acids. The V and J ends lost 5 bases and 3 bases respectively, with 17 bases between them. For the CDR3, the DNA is TGTGCCAGCAGCCGCCAGGATGGATCCGACTACGAGCAGTACTTC. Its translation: CASSRQDGSDYEQYF.

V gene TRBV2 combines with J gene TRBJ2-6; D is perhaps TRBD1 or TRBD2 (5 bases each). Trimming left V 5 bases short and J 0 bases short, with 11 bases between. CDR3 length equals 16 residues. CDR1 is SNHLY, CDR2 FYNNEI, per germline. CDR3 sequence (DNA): TGTGCCAGCAGTCCGGGACGCCTCTCTGGGGCCAACGTCCTGACTTTC. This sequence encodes CASSPGRLSGANVLTF. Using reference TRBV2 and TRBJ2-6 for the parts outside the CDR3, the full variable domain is EPEVTQTPSHQVTQMGQEVILRCVPISNHLYFYWYRQILGQKVEFLVSFYNNEISEKSEIFDDQFSVERPDGSNFTLKIRSTKLEDSAMYFCASSPGRLSGANVLTFGAGSRLTVL.

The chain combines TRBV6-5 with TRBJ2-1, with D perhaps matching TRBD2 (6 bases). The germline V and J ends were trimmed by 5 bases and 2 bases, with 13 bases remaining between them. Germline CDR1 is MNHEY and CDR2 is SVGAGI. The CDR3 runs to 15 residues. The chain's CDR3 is CASSTGTPTYNEQFF. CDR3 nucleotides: TGTGCCAGCAGTACCGGGACTCCCACCTACAATGAGCAGTTCTTC.

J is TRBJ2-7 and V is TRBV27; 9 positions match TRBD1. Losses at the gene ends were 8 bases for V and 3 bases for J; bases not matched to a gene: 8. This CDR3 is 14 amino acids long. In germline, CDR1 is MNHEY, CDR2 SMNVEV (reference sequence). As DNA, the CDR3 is TGTGCCAGCGCCGGACAGGGGCTGGGCTACGAGCAGTACTTC. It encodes CASAGQGLGYEQYF.

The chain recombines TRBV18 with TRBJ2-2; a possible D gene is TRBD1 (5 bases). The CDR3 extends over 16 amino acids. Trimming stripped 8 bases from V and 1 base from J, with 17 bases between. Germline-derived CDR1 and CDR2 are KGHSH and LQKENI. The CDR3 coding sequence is TGTGCCAGCCCGAACCCAGGGATAGGGAACACCGGGGAGCTGTTTTTT. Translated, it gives CASPNPGIGNTGELFF. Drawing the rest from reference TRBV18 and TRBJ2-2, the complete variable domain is NAGVMQNPRHLVRRRGQEARLRCSPMKGHSHVYWYRQLPEEGLKFMVYLQKENIIDESGMPKERFSAEFPKEGPSILRIQQVVRGDSAAYFCASPNPGIGNTGELFFGEGSRLTVL.

CDR3 sequence (DNA): TGTGCCAGCAGCTCCCGTTCCTTTAGGACCTCCTATAATTCACCCCTCCACTTT. This encodes CASSSRSFRTSYNSPLHF. This sequence joins TRBV11-2 and TRBJ1-6; D is unclear. The CDR3 has 18 amino acids. Germline V gene data show CDR1 as SGHAT and CDR2 as FQNNGV. Trimming left V 4 bases short and J 0 bases short, with 16 bases between.

The CDR3 loop reads CAWSNRTSGNPRFF. The CDR3 DNA reads TGTGCCTGGAGTAATAGGACTAGCGGTAATCCTAGGTTCTTC. This chain uses TRBV30 with TRBJ2-1; 10 bases align to TRBD2. Germline V CDR1 and CDR2: GTSNPN, SVGIG (reference sequence). There are 14 residues in the CDR3. Trimming removed 2 bases from V and 15 bases from J; junction bases left unmatched: 13.

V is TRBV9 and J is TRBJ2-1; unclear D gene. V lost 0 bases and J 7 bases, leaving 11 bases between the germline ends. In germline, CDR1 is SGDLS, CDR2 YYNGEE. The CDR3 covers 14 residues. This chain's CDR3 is CASSVELDINEQFF. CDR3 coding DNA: TGTGCCAGCAGCGTAGAGCTAGACATTAATGAGCAGTTCTTC. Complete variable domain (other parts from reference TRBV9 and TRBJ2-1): DSGVTQTPKHLITATGQRVTLRCSPRSGDLSVYWYQQSLDQGLQFLIQYYNGEERAKGNILERFSAQQFPDLHSELNLSSLELGDSALYFCASSVELDINEQFFGPGTRLTVL.

In nucleotides, the CDR3 is TGTGCCAGCGACAGGGCCTTCCGCACAGATACGCAGTATTTT. Its protein is CASDRAFRTDTQYF. This chain links TRBV7-9 with TRBJ2-3; 7 bases are a match to TRBD1. This CDR3 spans 14 amino acids. With V trimmed by 8 bases and J by 1 base, 6 bases remained unmatched. Germline V gene lookup returns CDR1 SEHNR and CDR2 FQNEAQ (reference sequence).

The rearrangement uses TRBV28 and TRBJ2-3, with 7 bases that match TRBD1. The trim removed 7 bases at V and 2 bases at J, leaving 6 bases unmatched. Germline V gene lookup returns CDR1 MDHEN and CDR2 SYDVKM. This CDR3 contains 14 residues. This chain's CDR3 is CASTSGQNTDTQYF. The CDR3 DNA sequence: TGTGCCAGCACCTCGGGACAGAACACAGATACGCAGTATTTT.

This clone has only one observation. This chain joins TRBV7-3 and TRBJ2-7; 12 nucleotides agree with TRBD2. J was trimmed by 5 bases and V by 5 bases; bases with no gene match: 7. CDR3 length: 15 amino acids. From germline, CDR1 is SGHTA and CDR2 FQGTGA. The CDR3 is CASSPSGRAWDEQYF. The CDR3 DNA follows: TGTGCCAGCAGCCCTAGCGGGAGGGCCTGGGACGAGCAGTACTTC.

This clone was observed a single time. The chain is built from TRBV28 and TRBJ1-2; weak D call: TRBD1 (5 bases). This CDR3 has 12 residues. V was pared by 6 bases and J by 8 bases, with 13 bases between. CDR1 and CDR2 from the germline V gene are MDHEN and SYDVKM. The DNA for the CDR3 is TGTGCCAGCAGAAAAGCAGGGCACGGCTACACCTTC. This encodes CASRKAGHGYTF.

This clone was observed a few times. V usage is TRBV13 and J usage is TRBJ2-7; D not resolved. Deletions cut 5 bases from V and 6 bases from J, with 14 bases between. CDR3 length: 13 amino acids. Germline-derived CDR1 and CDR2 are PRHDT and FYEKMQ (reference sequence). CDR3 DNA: TGTGCCAGCAGCCCCAGCAAAGGCGTCGAGCAGTACTTC. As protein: CASSPSKGVEQYF.

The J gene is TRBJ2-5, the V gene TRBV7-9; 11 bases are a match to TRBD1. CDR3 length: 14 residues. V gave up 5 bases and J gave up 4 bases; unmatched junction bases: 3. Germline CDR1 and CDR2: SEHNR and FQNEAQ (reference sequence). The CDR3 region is CASSGDRGRETQYF. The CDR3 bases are TGTGCCAGCAGCGGGGACAGGGGGAGAGAGACCCAGTACTTC.

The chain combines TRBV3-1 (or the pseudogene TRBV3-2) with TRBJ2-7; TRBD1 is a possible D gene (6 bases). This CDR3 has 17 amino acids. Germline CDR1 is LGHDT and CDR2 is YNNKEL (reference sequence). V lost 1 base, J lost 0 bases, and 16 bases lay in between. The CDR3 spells CASSQGAGRGYSYEQYF. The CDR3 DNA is TGTGCCAGCAGCCAAGGGGCGGGCAGGGGCTACTCCTACGAGCAGTACTTC.